This TCR beta chain was retrieved from a study of regulatory T cells in long-lasting Graves disease. Library construction for TCR beta used iRepertoire HTBI primers and Arm-PCR of CDR3 regions. TCRdb re-called the multiplex PCR reads through MiXCR, storing one row per CDR3 protein. The sample lists 510,000 or so distinct CDR3 sequences, approximately 12% occurring once. In this sample, this clonotype turned up many times. Germline trimming cut 5 bases from V and 7 bases from J; bases unmatched to any gene: 13. Germline V gene sequence: CDR1 SGHAT, CDR2 FQNNGV. This CDR3 is built from 15 residues. The time point is: newly diagnosed GD, antithyroid drugs for less than 3 months. There was RNA extracted from PBMCs, and the TCR library was made from it. The EDTA tubes were filled with around 8.5 milliliters of drawn peripheral blood. The sample was also linked to a second study, of T cells in Graves' hyperthyroidism and ophthalmopathy. In that study: Diagnostic assessment was based on clinical symptoms, serum thyroxine and TRAb, thyroid ultrasound and orbital computed tomography.

The sample consisted of peripheral blood mononuclear cells (PBMCs), taken at new diagnosis, from a patient treated with antithyroid drugs. The chain recombines TRBV11-2 with TRBJ2-5; 7 nucleotides line up with TRBD2. The source is a woman aged 30 to 39 with Graves disease. CDR3 sequence (DNA): TGTGCCAGCAGCGAAACGGGAGGCCGGGCAGCGACCCAGTACTTC. Translating it yields CASSETGGRAATQYF.